This T cell receptor (beta chain) was sequenced for a study of blood T cell repertoires in COVID-19. The CDR3 runs 12 residues. In germline, CDR1 is LGHDT, CDR2 YNNKEL (reference sequence). V was clipped by 6 bases and J by 8 bases; unmatched bases: 1. Using immunoSEQ multiplex PCR, the repertoire was profiled, and TCRdb retains in-frame clones only, with some absent. The sample shows 80,000 or so clones, 91% of them seen only once. The rearrangement links TRBV3-1 (or the pseudogene TRBV3-2) to TRBJ1-1; 12 bases agree with TRBD1. Sequenced sample: peripheral blood. This TCR came from a woman between 45 and 60 years old in a cohort sampled during active COVID-19. The CDR3 loop reads CASRGTGGEAFF. In nucleotides, the CDR3 is TGTGCCAGCAGAGGGACAGGGGGCGAAGCTTTCTTT.